The clone carrying this TCR beta chain was found a few times. Using immunoSEQ multiplex PCR, the repertoire was profiled, and TCRdb retains in-frame clones only, with some absent. The table includes about 58,000 clones, about 92% detected once. This record comes from a study of T cell changes during pregnancy in multiple sclerosis. Here the sequenced sample was CD8+ T cells from peripheral blood mononuclear cells, taken in the second trimester of pregnancy. The source is a female donor with multiple sclerosis, enrolled in a pregnancy study.

The CDR3 loop reads CSVEGDGTYEQYF. For the CDR3, the DNA is TGCAGCGTAGAGGGGGACGGAACCTACGAGCAGTACTTC. The chain uses TRBV29-1 and TRBJ2-7; D perhaps matches TRBD1 (6 bases). Germline lookup yields CDR1 SQVTM and CDR2 ANQGSEA. This CDR3 is built from 13 residues. Trimming stripped 6 bases from V and 2 bases from J, with 14 bases between.